The entry below gives a single TCR beta chain sequence along with its context. Its antigen is as yet unknown. In the PCR, 60 Vbeta and 13 Jbeta primers were used. In the authors' methods: Counted up in a later analysis, unique TCR beta chains came to approximately 83 million, with around 10 million shared. The assay was immunoSEQ multiplex PCR, and TCRdb's table has in-frame clones only and misses some. That table is the source of V, J and clone size, and D and trimming were worked out from the DNA. The profile covers 150,000 to 200,000 clones, with just over 70% appearing a single time and 4% to 5% taken by the ten largest. Per germline, CDR1 MNHNS and CDR2 SASEGT. Trimming cost V 4 bases and J 1 base; bases outside gene matches: 2. This CDR3 is 14 amino acids long. The entry originates in a study of cytomegalovirus exposure and HLA in healthy donors. Broader study findings: Upon later analysis, HLA-associated TCR beta chains proved more clonally expanded than other, equally common chains. Presence/absence analyses supposed approximately even sequencing depth among donors. Being productive about 90% or about 30% of the time was typical of most TCR beta V segments in an earlier analysis.

The receptor comes from a man between 18 and 35 years old in good health and CMV-seropositive. The sequencing sample was made of PBMCs. V gene TRBV6-1 combines with J gene TRBJ1-2; 8 bases are shared with TRBD1. CDR3 in amino acids: CASSAGQGNYGYTF. The CDR3, as DNA: TGTGCCAGCAGTGCCGGACAGGGTAACTATGGCTACACCTTC.